The T cell receptor beta chain under discussion was sequenced for a study of breast tumors, draining lymph nodes, adjacent tissues. TCRdb called the multiplex PCR reads again in MiXCR, with one record for every CDR3 protein. The sample lists 70,000 or so distinct CDR3 sequences, less than 50% occurring once. V lost 1 base and J 7 bases, leaving 10 bases between the germline ends. This CDR3 spans 13 amino acids. CDR1 is SGHVS, CDR2 FNYEAQ, per germline. This clonotype originated in a female donor with breast cancer. Some clones in this sample may be carry-over from other donors' samples. V gene TRBV7-6 combines with J gene TRBJ2-5; D call uncertain. Sequencing input: breast tumor tissue. CDR3 sequence: CASSLDVLGTQYF. The CDR3 region has the DNA TGTGCCAGCAGCTTAGACGTGTTGGGGACCCAGTACTTC. Variable domain in full (rest from reference TRBV7-6 and TRBJ2-5): GAGVSQSPRYKVTKRGQDVALRCDPISGHVSLYWYRQALGQGPEFLTYFNYEAQQDKSGLPNDRFSAERPEGSISTLTIQRTEQRDSAMYRCASSLDVLGTQYFGPGTRLLVL.